A single T cell receptor (beta chain) is shown here with its context. Its matching antigen is unknown. This specimen belongs to a study of T-cell memory formation after mild COVID-19. Study results and caveats: Contracting clones localized mainly to CM and EM when CD4+ and mainly to EMRA when CD8+.

Constant-segment-primed 5'RACE gave TCR alpha and TCR beta cDNA libraries with sample barcodes and UMIs. TCRdb re-derived calls from the 5' RACE reads in MiXCR, one entry per CDR3 protein. The table has about 200,000 distinct CDR3 sequences, 7.5% to 10% seen once; the top ten hold roughly 3.5%. The germline CDR1 and CDR2 sequences are SGHNT and YENEEA. The V end was cut by 5 bases, the J end by 3 bases, with 19 bases between. The CDR3 is made up of 16 amino acids. The chain is built from TRBV11-3 and TRBJ1-1, with D perhaps TRBD1 (5 bases). The origin of this receptor is a young man who had mild COVID-19 (a few samples of this study predate the infection). Cell type and time point are not known. Sequencing input: PBMCs or a T cell subset sorted from them (not recorded which). CDR3 nucleotides: TGTGCCAGCAGCCTACAGTATCTTGGAGGGGACACTGAAGCTTTCTTT. This encodes CASSLQYLGGDTEAFF. Using reference TRBV11-3 and TRBJ1-1 for the parts outside the CDR3, the full variable domain is EAGVVQSPRYKIIEKKQPVAFWCNPISGHNTLYWYLQNLGQGPELLIRYENEEAVDDSQLPKDRFSAERLKGVDSTLKIQPAELGDSAVYLCASSLQYLGGDTEAFFGQGTRLTVV.